This T cell receptor (beta chain) was identified in a study of CD8 T cells in Susac syndrome. When the RNA was reverse transcribed, random hexamers were used with an input of roughly 0.45 to 1 ug. TCRdb re-derived calls from the immunoSEQ multiplex PCR reads in MiXCR, one entry per CDR3 protein. Of 70,000 or so distinct CDR3 sequences in the sample, approximately 93% were seen once. Trimming took off 0 bases at V and 11 bases at J, with 13 bases between the two ends. This CDR3 comprises 14 residues. Germline CDR1 SGHNT, CDR2 YENEEA. Sequencing of TCR beta, carried out with a high-throughput approach, was applied to CD8+ and CD4+ T cells from the blood. The multiple sclerosis control group comprised treatment-naive patients with stable or active relapsing-remitting disease.

The gene calls are TRBV11-3 and TRBJ2-2, with D unclear. The clonotype originates from a human donor with multiple sclerosis. The sequencing sample was made of CD8+ T cells from PBMCs. In DNA, the CDR3 is TGTGCCAGCAGCTTAGAGGGCTACTCTCGTGAGCTGTTTTTT. It translates to CASSLEGYSRELFF.